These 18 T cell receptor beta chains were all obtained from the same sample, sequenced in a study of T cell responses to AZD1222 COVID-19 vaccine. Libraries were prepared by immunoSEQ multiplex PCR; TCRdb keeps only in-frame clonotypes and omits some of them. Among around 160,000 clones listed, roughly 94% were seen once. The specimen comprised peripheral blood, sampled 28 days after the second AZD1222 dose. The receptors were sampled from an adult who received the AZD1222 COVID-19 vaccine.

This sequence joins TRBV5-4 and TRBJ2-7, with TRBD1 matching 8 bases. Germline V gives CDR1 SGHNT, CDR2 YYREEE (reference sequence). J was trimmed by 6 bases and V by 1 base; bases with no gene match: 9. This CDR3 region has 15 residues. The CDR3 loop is CASSLPGQVLSEQYF. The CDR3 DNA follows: TGTGCCAGCAGCTTGCCGGGACAGGTTCTAAGCGAGCAGTACTTC.

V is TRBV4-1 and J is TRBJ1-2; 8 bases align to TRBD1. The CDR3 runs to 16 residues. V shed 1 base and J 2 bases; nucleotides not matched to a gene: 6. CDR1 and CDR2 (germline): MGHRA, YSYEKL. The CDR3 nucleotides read TGCGCCAGCAGCCAAGTAGGACAGGGACTAAACTATGGCTACACCTTC. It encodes CASSQVGQGLNYGYTF.

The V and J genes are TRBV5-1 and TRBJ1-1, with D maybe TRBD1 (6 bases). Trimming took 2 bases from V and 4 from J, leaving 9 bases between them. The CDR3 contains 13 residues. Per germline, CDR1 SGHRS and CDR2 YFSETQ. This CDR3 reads CASSFKGVTEAFF. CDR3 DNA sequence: TGCGCCAGCAGCTTTAAGGGGGTCACTGAAGCTTTCTTT.

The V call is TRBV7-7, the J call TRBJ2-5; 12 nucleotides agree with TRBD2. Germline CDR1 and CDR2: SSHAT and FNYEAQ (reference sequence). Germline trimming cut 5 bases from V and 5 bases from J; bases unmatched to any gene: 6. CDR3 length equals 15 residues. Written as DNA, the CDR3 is TGTGCCAGCAGCCCGGGACTAGCGGGTTTGGAGACCCAGTACTTC. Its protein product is CASSPGLAGLETQYF.

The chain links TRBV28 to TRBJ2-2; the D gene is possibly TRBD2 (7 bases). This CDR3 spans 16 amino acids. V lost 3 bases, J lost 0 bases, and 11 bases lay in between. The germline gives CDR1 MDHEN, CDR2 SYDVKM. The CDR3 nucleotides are TGTGCCAGCAGTTTCGCGGGGGCTCCGAACACCGGGGAGCTGTTTTTT. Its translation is CASSFAGAPNTGELFF.

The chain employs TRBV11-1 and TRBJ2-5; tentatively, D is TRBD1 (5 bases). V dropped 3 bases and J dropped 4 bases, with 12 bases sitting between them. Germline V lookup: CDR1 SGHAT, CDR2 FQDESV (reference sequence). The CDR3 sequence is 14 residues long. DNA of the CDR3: TGTGCCAGCAGCTTCGGGCAGGGTGGAGAGACCCAGTACTTC. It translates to CASSFGQGGETQYF.

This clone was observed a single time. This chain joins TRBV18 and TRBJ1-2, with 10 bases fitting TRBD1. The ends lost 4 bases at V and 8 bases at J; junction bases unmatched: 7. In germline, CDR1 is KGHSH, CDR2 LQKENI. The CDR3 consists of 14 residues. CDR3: CASSRDRGEEGYTF. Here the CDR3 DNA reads TGTGCCAGCTCACGGGACAGGGGTGAGGAAGGCTACACCTTC.

The CDR3 DNA reads as TGTGCCACGACCACCCGGGGGGCCCAGAATGAAGCTTTCTTT. It is translated as CATTTRGAQNEAFF. The genes are TRBV15 and TRBJ1-1, with a weak D call TRBD1 (6 bases). The ends were cut back, 9 bases at V and 7 bases at J, with 21 bases in the middle. Germline lookup yields CDR1 LNHNV and CDR2 YYDKDF (reference sequence). The CDR3 runs 14 residues.

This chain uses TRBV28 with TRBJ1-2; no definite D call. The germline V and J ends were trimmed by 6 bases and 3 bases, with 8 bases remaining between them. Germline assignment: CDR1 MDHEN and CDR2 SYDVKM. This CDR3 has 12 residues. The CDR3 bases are TGTGCCAGCAGAGACGATTACTATGGCTACACCTTC. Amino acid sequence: CASRDDYYGYTF.

The CDR3 spells CASSLLGPSSYNEQFF. Written as DNA, the CDR3 is TGTGCCAGCAGTTTACTAGGGCCGAGCTCCTACAATGAGCAGTTCTTC. The chain uses TRBV27 and TRBJ2-1; D uncertain. This CDR3 is built from 16 residues. Germline CDR1 and CDR2: MNHEY and SMNVEV (reference sequence). Trimming cost V 2 bases and J 0 bases, with 11 bases left between them.

The CDR3 protein is CASSCRGAEDTQYF. In DNA form, the CDR3 reads TGTGCCAGCAGCTGCCGAGGAGCTGAAGATACGCAGTATTTT. This sequence joins TRBV5-7 and TRBJ2-3; no reliable D call. TRBV5-7 is marked as an open reading frame, function uncertain. This CDR3 contains 14 residues. The V gene lost 3 bases and the J gene lost 5 bases, with 13 bases spanning the gap.

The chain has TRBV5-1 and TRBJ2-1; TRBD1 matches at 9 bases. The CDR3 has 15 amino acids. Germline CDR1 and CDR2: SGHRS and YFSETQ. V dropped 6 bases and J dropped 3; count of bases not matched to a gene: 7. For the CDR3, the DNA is TGCGCCAGCACCGAACAGGGGGCTGTCTACAATGAGCAGTTCTTC. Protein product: CASTEQGAVYNEQFF.

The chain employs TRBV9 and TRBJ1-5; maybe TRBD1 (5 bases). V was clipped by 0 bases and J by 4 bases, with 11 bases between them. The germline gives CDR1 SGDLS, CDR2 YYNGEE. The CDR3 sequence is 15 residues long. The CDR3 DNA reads TGTGCCAGCAGCGTAGGAGGGGCAGCTAATCAGCCCCAGCATTTT. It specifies CASSVGGAANQPQHF. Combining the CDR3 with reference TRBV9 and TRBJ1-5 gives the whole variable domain DSGVTQTPKHLITATGQRVTLRCSPRSGDLSVYWYQQSLDQGLQFLIQYYNGEERAKGNILERFSAQQFPDLHSELNLSSLELGDSALYFCASSVGGAANQPQHFGDGTRLSIL.

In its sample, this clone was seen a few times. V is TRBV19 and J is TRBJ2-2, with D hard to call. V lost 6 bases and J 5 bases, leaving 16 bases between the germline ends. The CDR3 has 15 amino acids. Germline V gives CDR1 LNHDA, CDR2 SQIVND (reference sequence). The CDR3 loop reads CASSEPAVRTGELFF. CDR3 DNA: TGTGCCAGTAGCGAGCCGGCGGTACGGACCGGGGAGCTGTTTTTT.

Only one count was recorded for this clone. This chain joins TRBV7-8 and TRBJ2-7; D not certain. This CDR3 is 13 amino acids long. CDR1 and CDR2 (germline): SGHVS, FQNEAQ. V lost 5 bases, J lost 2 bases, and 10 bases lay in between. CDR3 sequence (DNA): TGTGCCAGCAGCCGCATAGGCCCCTACGAGCAGTACTTC. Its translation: CASSRIGPYEQYF. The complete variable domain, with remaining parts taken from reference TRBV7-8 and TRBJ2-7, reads GAGVSQSPRYKVAKRGQDVALRCDPISGHVSLFWYQQALGQGPEFLTYFQNEAQLDKSGLPSDRFFAERPEGSVSTLKIQRTQQEDSAVYLCASSRIGPYEQYFGPGTRLTVT.

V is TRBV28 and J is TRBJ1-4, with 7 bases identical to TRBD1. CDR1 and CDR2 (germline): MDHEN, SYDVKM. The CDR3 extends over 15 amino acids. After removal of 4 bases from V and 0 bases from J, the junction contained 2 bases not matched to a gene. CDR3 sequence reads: CASSSTGATNEKLFF. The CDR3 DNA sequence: TGTGCCAGCAGTTCCACAGGGGCAACTAATGAAAAACTGTTTTTT.

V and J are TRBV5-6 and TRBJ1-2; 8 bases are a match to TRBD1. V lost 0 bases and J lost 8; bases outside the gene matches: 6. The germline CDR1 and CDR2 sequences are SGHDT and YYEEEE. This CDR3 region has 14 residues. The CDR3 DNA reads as TGTGCCAGCAGCTTGGCCGGGGCAGGGGGCGGCTACACCTTC. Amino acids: CASSLAGAGGGYTF.

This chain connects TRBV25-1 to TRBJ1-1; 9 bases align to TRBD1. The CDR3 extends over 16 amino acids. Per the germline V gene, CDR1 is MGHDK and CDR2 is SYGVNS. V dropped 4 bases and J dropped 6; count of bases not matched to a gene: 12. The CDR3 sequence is CASSALPGQGGPEAFF. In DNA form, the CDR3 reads TGTGCCAGCAGTGCGTTACCGGGACAGGGTGGCCCTGAAGCTTTCTTT.